The 21 T cell receptor beta chains in this list originate from one sample, sequenced in a study of metastatic and nonmetastatic thyroid tumors. Patients underwent thyroid surgery, and none had received any treatment before it. TCRdb called clones again from the PCR reads with MiXCR. The sample lists about 33,000 clones, over 15% occurring once. Material: blood. The receptors were sampled from a female donor with papillary thyroid cancer or a benign thyroid nodule (not recorded which). Some clones in this sample may be carry-over from other donors' samples.

This clone was counted ten times or more. V and J are TRBV7-3 and TRBJ1-1; D is possibly TRBD1 (5 bases). CDR1 is SGHTA, CDR2 FQGTGA, per germline. V lost 5 bases and J lost 6, with 16 bases in between. The CDR3 runs 14 residues. CDR3 sequence (DNA): TGTGCCAGCAGCCCAGTTGGGGGGAGCTCTGAAGCTTTCTTT. It translates to CASSPVGGSSEAFF.

Many counts were recorded for this clone. The chain is built from TRBV9 and TRBJ2-2, with no clear D. Germline-derived CDR1 and CDR2 are SGDLS and YYNGEE. The CDR3 length is 14 residues. V was pared by 0 bases and J by 7 bases, with 10 bases between. This CDR3 is CASSVDLGFGELFF. The CDR3 bases are TGTGCCAGCAGCGTAGATCTAGGGTTCGGGGAGCTGTTTTTT.

This clone appeared many times. It may be a read error: a sequence one base away is much more abundant. This chain uses TRBV6-6 with TRBJ2-2, with D perhaps matching TRBD2 (6 bases). This CDR3 region has 17 residues. The germline V gene encodes CDR1 MNHNY and CDR2 SVGAGI (reference sequence). The CDR3 loop reads CASSYSTGLMGTGELFF. DNA of the CDR3: TGTGCTAGCAGTTACTCGACGGGACTCATGGGCACCGGGGAGCTGTTTTTT.

The sample holds many counts of this clone. The chain is built from TRBV29-1 and TRBJ2-3; D call uncertain. Trimming removed 6 bases from V and 0 bases from J, with 7 bases in between. Germline lookup yields CDR1 SQVTM and CDR2 ANQGSEA. CDR3 length: 12 residues. The CDR3 is CSVGDSTDTQYF. The CDR3 DNA follows: TGCAGCGTCGGAGACAGCACAGATACGCAGTATTTT.

This clone has ten or more counts. The chain combines TRBV19 with TRBJ2-1; TRBD2 matches 7 bases. Per the germline V gene, CDR1 is LNHDA and CDR2 is SQIVND (reference sequence). The J segment lost 6 bases and the V segment lost 11 bases, leaving 13 bases of the junction unmatched. The CDR3 length is 14 residues. CDR3 DNA sequence: TGTGCCGGCTCTCCTCGGGGGGTTGTCAATGAGCAGTTCTTC. Amino acids: CAGSPRGVVNEQFF.

This clone came up many times. V usage is TRBV4-1 and J usage is TRBJ2-2; perhaps TRBD2 as D (6 bases). V gave up 1 base and J gave up 4 bases, with 13 bases separating them. The germline CDR1 and CDR2 sequences are MGHRA and YSYEKL. CDR3 size: 16 residues. CDR3 residues: CASSQVGGQSTGELFF. The CDR3 nucleotides read TGCGCCAGCAGCCAAGTCGGAGGGCAGAGCACCGGGGAGCTGTTTTTT.

This clone turned up a few times. J is TRBJ1-2 and V is TRBV27; 7 bases match TRBD1. CDR3 size: 13 residues. V trimming: 4 bases; J trimming: 6 bases; junction bases outside the gene matches: 5. From germline, CDR1 is MNHEY and CDR2 SMNVEV (reference sequence). The CDR3 sequence is CASSYNRGDGYTF. The CDR3 region has the DNA TGTGCCAGCAGTTATAACAGGGGAGATGGCTACACCTTC.

This clone came up many times. The chain combines TRBV19 with TRBJ2-3; D might be TRBD2 (6 bases). Germline CDR1 LNHDA, CDR2 SQIVND (reference sequence). The V end was cut by 3 bases, the J end by 2 bases, with 12 bases between. This CDR3 region has 15 residues. The CDR3 spells CASSIWREYTDTQYF. In DNA form, the CDR3 reads TGTGCCAGTAGTATTTGGCGGGAATACACAGATACGCAGTATTTT.

Ten or more counts support this clone. The chain has TRBV28 and TRBJ1-6, with TRBD1 as a possible D gene (6 bases). Germline loops: CDR1 MDHEN, CDR2 SYDVKM. Trimming removed 2 bases from V and 10 bases from J, with 15 bases in between. This CDR3 comprises 15 residues. Here the CDR3 DNA reads TGTGCCAGCAGTTTACCCCGGGGGGCAAGATCACCCCTCCACTTT. It is translated as CASSLPRGARSPLHF.

The sample holds a few counts of this clone. DNA of the CDR3: TGTGCCAGCAGTTTAGGGGGACAGCTCCTATACGAGCAGTACTTC. This encodes CASSLGGQLLYEQYF. The genes are TRBV28 and TRBJ2-7; TRBD1 agrees at 7 bases. The CDR3 has 15 amino acids. Trimming removed 2 bases from V and 4 bases from J; junction bases left unmatched: 8. Germline CDR1 MDHEN, CDR2 SYDVKM.

This clone was seen at least ten times. The rearrangement uses TRBV5-6 and TRBJ1-2; 8 nucleotides match TRBD1. Trimming at V came to 4 bases and at J to 6 bases, leaving 8 bases not matched to a gene. The CDR3 contains 14 residues. Looked up from germline, CDR1 is SGHDT and CDR2 is YYEEEE. The CDR3 region is CASSRTGFFHGYTF. The CDR3 region has the DNA TGTGCCAGCAGCAGGACAGGGTTTTTTCATGGCTACACCTTC.

The V gene is TRBV2, the J gene TRBJ2-3; TRBD2 matches 12 bases. The CDR3 totals 16 residues. Germline CDR1 is SNHLY and CDR2 is FYNNEI. Germline trimming cut 4 bases from V and 3 bases from J; bases unmatched to any gene: 5. CDR3 DNA sequence: TGTGCCAGCAGTGTACCTAGCGGGGGGGCGACAGATACGCAGTATTTT. Residues: CASSVPSGGATDTQYF.

There are many counts of this clone. V usage is TRBV7-9 and J usage is TRBJ1-3; a weak D match, TRBD1 (5 bases). Looked up from germline, CDR1 is SEHNR and CDR2 is FQNEAQ (reference sequence). V gave up 2 bases and J gave up 6 bases, with 8 bases separating them. The CDR3 covers 13 residues. The CDR3 is CASSLWGENTIYF. In DNA form, the CDR3 reads TGTGCCAGCAGCTTATGGGGGGAAAACACCATATATTTT.

The chain recombines TRBV11-2 with TRBJ2-3, with a tentative D call TRBD1 (5 bases). The CDR3 consists of 16 residues. Trimming cost V 1 base and J 3 bases, with 14 bases left between them. Germline V gene data show CDR1 as SGHAT and CDR2 as FQNNGV. CDR3 residues: CASSLGFRAWTDTQYF. The CDR3 DNA sequence: TGTGCCAGCAGCTTAGGTTTCAGGGCTTGGACAGATACGCAGTATTTT.

This clone was recorded many times. The rearrangement links TRBV4-1 to TRBJ2-5; the D gene is possibly TRBD1 (5 bases). The CDR3 runs 13 residues. The V gene lost 4 bases and the J gene lost 2 bases, with 8 bases spanning the gap. Germline V gene sequence: CDR1 MGHRA, CDR2 YSYEKL. Here the CDR3 DNA reads TGCGCCAGCAGCCTAGGGGTTCAAGAGACCCAGTACTTC. As protein: CASSLGVQETQYF.

The chain has TRBV6-2 or TRBV6-3 and TRBJ2-7, with D perhaps TRBD1 or TRBD2 (5 bases each). The CDR3 has 13 residues. V was shortened by 7 bases and J by 2 bases, with 12 bases between the two germline ends. Germline-derived CDR1 and CDR2 are MNHEY and SVGEGT. CDR3 residues: CASTGLLAYEQYF. CDR3 coding DNA: TGTGCCAGCACGGGGCTCTTGGCCTACGAGCAGTACTTC.

This chain connects TRBV19 to TRBJ2-5; 12 bases are a match to TRBD2. There are 17 residues in the CDR3. V shed 10 bases, J shed 5 bases, and the junction held 17 bases outside the gene matches. The V gene's germline CDR1 is LNHDA and CDR2 SQIVND (reference sequence). The CDR3: CAISPRTSGTVPETQYF. The DNA of the CDR3 is TGTGCCATTAGCCCTCGGACTAGCGGGACTGTACCCGAGACCCAGTACTTC. The entire variable domain, with the rest obtained from reference TRBV19 and TRBJ2-5, is as follows: DGGITQSPKYLFRKEGQNVTLSCEQNLNHDAMYWYRQDPGQGLRLIYYSQIVNDFQKGDIAEGYSVSREKKESFPLTVTSAQKNPTAFYLCAISPRTSGTVPETQYFGPGTRLLVL.

This clone appeared once. The V call is TRBV7-3, the J call TRBJ2-3; D perhaps matches TRBD2 (5 bases). Germline V lookup: CDR1 SGHTA, CDR2 FQGTGA. This CDR3 has 15 amino acids. Trimming stripped 5 bases from V and 3 bases from J, with 15 bases between. DNA for the CDR3: TGTGCCAGCAGCGTTCAGGTGGGAGCGACAGATACGCAGTATTTT. Its protein is CASSVQVGATDTQYF.

This clone has ten or more counts. This rearrangement joins TRBV4-2 to TRBJ2-3; TRBD1 matches 12 bases. The length of the CDR3 is 17 residues. Germline V gene data show CDR1 as LGHNA and CDR2 as YNFKEQ. With 0 bases clipped from V and 7 bases from J, the junction kept 8 bases outside the gene matches. DNA for the CDR3: TGTGCCAGCAGCCAAGAAGGAGCGGGACAGGGGGCATATACGCAGTATTTT. It yields the protein CASSQEGAGQGAYTQYF.

This clone was counted at least ten times. The junction and the germline gene differ at one end; a read error may be behind it. V gene TRBV11-3 combines with J gene TRBJ2-1; 9 bases align to TRBD1. CDR3 length: 13 amino acids. The germline CDR1 and CDR2 sequences are SGHNT and YENEEA. The CDR3 loop is CASSFAPGQGVVF. CDR3 in DNA: TGTGCCAGCAGCTTCGCCCCGGGACAGGGAGTAGTCTTC. Variable domain in full (rest from reference TRBV11-3 and TRBJ2-1): EAGVVQSPRYKIIEKKQPVAFWCNPISGHNTLYWYLQNLGQGPELLIRYENEEAVDDSQLPKDRFSAERLKGVDSTLKIQPAELGDSAVYLCASSFAPGQGVVFGPGTRLTVL.

This chain uses TRBV5-4 with TRBJ2-3; D might be TRBD2 (5 bases). V lost 0 bases to trimming and J lost 3 bases, with 8 bases between them. Germline V CDR1 and CDR2: SGHNT, YYREEE (reference sequence). This CDR3 is 14 amino acids long. As DNA, the CDR3 is TGTGCCAGCAGCTTGGGCGGAGGTACAGATACGCAGTATTTT. It is translated as CASSLGGGTDTQYF.